Listed below are T cell receptor beta chains from one sample, sequenced in a study of blood T cells in healthy people across ages. TCRdb used MiXCR to reprocess the 5' RACE reads, holding one entry per CDR3 protein. The sample lists more than 1,400,000 distinct CDR3 sequences, around 42% seen once, with 6.5% to 10% in the top ten. Sequences were obtained from blood. The origin of the receptors is a woman under 30 in good health. Each CDR3 is given with its conserved first and last residue. D genes are given only for firm matches. The listing skips clone size in some rows; elsewhere it reads once, few, many or a size class.

clone_size	v_call	d_call	j_call	cdr3_aa	cdr3_nt
few	TRBV11-2	TRBD2	TRBJ2-7	CASSFHGASGYEQYF	TGTGCCAGCAGCTTTCACGGGGCTAGCGGATACGAGCAGTACTTC
-	TRBV6-1	TRBD1	TRBJ1-4	CASSRTEWDSTNEKLFF	TGTGCCAGCAGCCGGACCGAATGGGACAGCACTAATGAAAAACTGTTTTTT
few	TRBV11-2	TRBD2	TRBJ2-1	CASSRRPGTSSYNEQFF	TGTGCCAGCAGTAGAAGACCCGGGACTAGCTCCTACAATGAGCAGTTCTTC
few	TRBV5-1	TRBD2	TRBJ2-7	CASSAGLAGIPYEQYF	TGCGCCAGCAGCGCAGGACTAGCGGGAATCCCCTACGAGCAGTACTTC
-	TRBV20-1	-	TRBJ1-1	CSAARIGGLDTEAFF	TGCAGTGCTGCCCGTATAGGAGGTCTGGACACTGAAGCTTTCTTT
few	TRBV9	TRBD2	TRBJ2-1	CASSDGGPGLAGFSSYNEQFF	TGTGCCAGCAGCGATGGCGGTCCGGGACTAGCGGGTTTTAGCTCCTACAATGAGCAGTTCTTC
-	TRBV10-3	TRBD2	TRBJ2-2	CAIEAGGQGTGELFF	TGTGCCATCGAAGCGGGAGGTCAGGGCACCGGGGAGCTGTTTTTT
-	TRBV15	-	TRBJ2-7	CATSRAQGSYEQYF	TGTGCCACCAGCAGGGCACAGGGATCCTACGAGCAGTACTTC
few	TRBV20-1	-	TRBJ2-3	CSARVGEDTQYF	TGCAGTGCTAGAGTTGGGGAAGATACGCAGTATTTT
-	TRBV4-1	-	TRBJ2-3	CASSQDLASPITDTQYF	TGCGCCAGCAGCCAAGATCTGGCTAGCCCAATCACAGATACGCAGTATTTT